Listed below are T cell receptor beta chains from one sample, sequenced in a study of regulatory T cells in long-lasting Graves disease. Via MiXCR, TCRdb re-called the multiplex PCR reads, giving one row per CDR3 protein. The repertoire includes about 340,000 distinct CDR3 sequences, 20% of them detected once, and roughly 27% sits in the top ten. The source was peripheral blood mononuclear cells (PBMCs), collected when the disease was refractory, from a patient treated with antithyroid drugs. Receptors were obtained from a female donor with Graves disease. CDR3s include the opening cysteine and the closing phenylalanine or tryptophan. D genes are given only for firm matches. Size is stated for part of the rows, as once, few or many counts, or as a class when the clone is expanded.

TRBV7-9	TRBJ2-7	NA	few	TGTGCCAGCAGCTTAGAAGAGGCTACGAGGCAGTACTTC	CASSLEEATRQYF
TRBV29-1	TRBJ2-7	NA	few	TGCAGCGCGGGGACGGGAACCTCCGAGCAGTACTTC	CSAGTGTSEQYF
TRBV27	TRBJ2-7	NA	few	TGTGCCAGCAGTTCCATCGGGCGGTCAGGCCCCTACGAGCAGTACTTC	CASSSIGRSGPYEQYF
TRBV29-1	TRBJ1-4	NA	NA	TGCAGCGTTGCCCCACGAGTTGACGATGAAAAACTGTTTTTT	CSVAPRVDDEKLFF
TRBV10-2	TRBJ1-3	NA	few	TGCGCCAGCACCGGTGGGGGACTAACGGGTCACACCATATATTTT	CASTGGGLTGHTIYF
TRBV5-8	TRBJ2-5	TRBD2	NA	TGTGCCAGCAGCCCCGGACTTTGGGGAGGGACGGAGACCCAGTACTTC	CASSPGLWGGTETQYF
TRBV6-1	TRBJ2-2	NA	NA	TGTGCCAGCAAGGGGGGCGCGAGGACCGGGGAGCTGTTTTTT	CASKGGARTGELFF
TRBV7-2	TRBJ1-1	NA	many	TGTGCCAGCAGCTTCGTTCGGAACACTGAAGCTTTCTTT	CASSFVRNTEAFF
TRBV2	TRBJ1-2	NA	many	TGTGCCAGCAGTGTACGGGGTGGTGGCTACACCTTC	CASSVRGGGYTF
TRBV20-1	TRBJ2-6	TRBD1	few	TGCAGTGCTAGCGGACAGGTCTGGGCCAACGTCCTGACTTTC	CSASGQVWANVLTF
TRBV9	TRBJ1-1	NA	NA	TGTGCCAGCAGCGTAGCCTTCACCTTTGACAGTAGTCAAGCTTTCTTT	CASSVAFTFDSSQAFF
TRBV2	TRBJ1-4	NA	many	TGTGCCAGCAGAGAGCGGGGTACGTCGGAAAAACTGTTTTTT	CASRERGTSEKLFF
TRBV30	TRBJ1-6	NA	many	TGTGCCGGGACTGGGGAGTATAATTCACCCCTCCACTTT	CAGTGEYNSPLHF
TRBV5-1	TRBJ2-7	NA	NA	TGCGCCAGCAGCTTGGCACTAGGCATCGCTTCCCCCTACGAGCAGTACTTC	CASSLALGIASPYEQYF
TRBV25-1	TRBJ2-1	TRBD2	NA	TGTGCCAGCAGAAGGGGACTATTCTACAATGAGCAGTTCTTC	CASRRGLFYNEQFF
TRBV20-1	TRBJ2-7	TRBD1	few	TGCAGTGCCACGGACAGGCCTTTCTCCTACGAGCAGTACTTC	CSATDRPFSYEQYF
TRBV20-1	TRBJ1-5	TRBD1	many	TGCAGTGCCAGACAGGGGTACAGTAATCAGCCCCAGCATTTT	CSARQGYSNQPQHF
TRBV5-6	TRBJ1-6	NA	few	TGTGCCAGCAGACAACAGAACTCCTATAATTCACCCCTCCACTTT	CASRQQNSYNSPLHF
TRBV12-3/TRBV12-4	TRBJ2-4	NA	many	TGTGCCAGCACCCTGGTGGGGCCCAAAAACATTCAGTACTTC	CASTLVGPKNIQYF
TRBV27	TRBJ1-2	TRBD1	many	TGTGCCAGCAGTTCAAAAACCGACAGGGTCCATGGCTACACCTTC	CASSSKTDRVHGYTF
TRBV7-8	TRBJ2-5	TRBD2	many	TGTGCCAGCAGCTTAGCGTGGACTAGCGGTGGATTTCGGACCCAGTACTTC	CASSLAWTSGGFRTQYF
TRBV6-1	TRBJ1-1	TRBD1	many	TGTGCCAGCACCCAGACGTACACAGGGGGCACTGAAGCTTTCTTT	CASTQTYTGGTEAFF
TRBV6-2/TRBV6-3	TRBJ1-5	TRBD1	many	TGTGCCAGCAGTTCCCGACAGGGAAGGGGCAATCAGCCCCAGCATTTT	CASSSRQGRGNQPQHF